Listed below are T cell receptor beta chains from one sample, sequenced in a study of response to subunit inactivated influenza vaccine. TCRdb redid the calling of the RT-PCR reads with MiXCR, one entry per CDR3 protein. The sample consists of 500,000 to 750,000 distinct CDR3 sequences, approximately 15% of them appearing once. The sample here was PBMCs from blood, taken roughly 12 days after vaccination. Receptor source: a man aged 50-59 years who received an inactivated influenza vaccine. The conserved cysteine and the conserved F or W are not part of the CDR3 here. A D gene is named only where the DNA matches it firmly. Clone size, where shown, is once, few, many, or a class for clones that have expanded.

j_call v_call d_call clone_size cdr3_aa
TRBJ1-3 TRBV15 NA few ATSRGGPGNTIY
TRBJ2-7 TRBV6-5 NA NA ASSDSGVAYEQY
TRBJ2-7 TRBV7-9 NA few ASSYFAYEQY
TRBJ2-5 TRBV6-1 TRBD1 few ASRPVDRVWNTQY
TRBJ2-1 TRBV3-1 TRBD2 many ASSPGLAGVYNEQF
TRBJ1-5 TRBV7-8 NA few ASSEMNQPQH
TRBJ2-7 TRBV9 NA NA ASSVQSGEQY
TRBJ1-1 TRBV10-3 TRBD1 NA AISESGQHTEAF
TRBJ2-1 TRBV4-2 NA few ASSYFSQDIGYNEQF
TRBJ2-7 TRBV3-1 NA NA ASSQFNRAHEQY
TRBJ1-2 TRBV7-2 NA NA ASSPREATVDGYT
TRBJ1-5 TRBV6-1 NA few ASTQKGFYSNQPQH
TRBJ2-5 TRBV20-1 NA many SASQGAETQY
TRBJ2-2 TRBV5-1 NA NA ASSYPGLDVRGKNTGELF
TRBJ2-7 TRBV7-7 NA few ASSIGVGSYEQY
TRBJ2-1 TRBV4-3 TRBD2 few ASSRASGDPFNEQF
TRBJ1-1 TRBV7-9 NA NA ASSPRGGENTEAF
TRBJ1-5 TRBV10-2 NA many ASSESGTANQPQH
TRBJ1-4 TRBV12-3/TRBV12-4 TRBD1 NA ASGPQGARGEKLF
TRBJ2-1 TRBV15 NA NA ATSRRQAGHNEQF
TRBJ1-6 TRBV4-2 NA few ASSQESPNSPLH
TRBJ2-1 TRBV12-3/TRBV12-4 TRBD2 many ASSPPLGSGSGEQF
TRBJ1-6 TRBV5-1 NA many ASRSDWGNSPLH
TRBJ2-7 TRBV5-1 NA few ASGGGRGEQY
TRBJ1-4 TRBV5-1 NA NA ASSPHGIGEKLF
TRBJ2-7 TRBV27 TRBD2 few ASRGLAGGYSNEQY
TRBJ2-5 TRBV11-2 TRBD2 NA ASSLELLAGVRRETQY
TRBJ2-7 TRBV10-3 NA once AIRFRVQGFWNEQY
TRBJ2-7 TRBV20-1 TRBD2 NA SASSTSGAYEQY
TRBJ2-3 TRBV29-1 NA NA SVEAGTDTQY
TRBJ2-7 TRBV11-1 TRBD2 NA ASRPSFSGRGGSLYEQY
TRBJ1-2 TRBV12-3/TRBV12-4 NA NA ASSSGSGRSYGYT
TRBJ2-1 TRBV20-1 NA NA SAVVGRNNEQF
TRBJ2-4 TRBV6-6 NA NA ASSYSQENIQY
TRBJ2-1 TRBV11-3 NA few ASSLAEKGNEQF
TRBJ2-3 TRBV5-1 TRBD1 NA ASSPTGASTDTQY
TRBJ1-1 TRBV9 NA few ASSVVVGNTEAF
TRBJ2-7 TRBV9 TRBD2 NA ASSVTAGESEQY
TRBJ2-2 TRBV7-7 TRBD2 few ASSLELAGDSGELF
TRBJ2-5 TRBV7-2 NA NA ASSLVMSQETQY
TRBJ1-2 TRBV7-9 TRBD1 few ASSGQGVYGYT
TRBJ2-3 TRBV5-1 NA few ASSSGLHAGTDTQY
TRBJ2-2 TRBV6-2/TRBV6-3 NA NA ASSQAKTGELF
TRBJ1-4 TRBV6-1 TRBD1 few ASNQPHRGGVEKLF
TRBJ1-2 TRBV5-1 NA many ASSRDISTNYGYT
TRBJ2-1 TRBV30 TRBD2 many AWSVISGRAGWAEQF
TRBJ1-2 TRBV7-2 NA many ASSITRLTYGYT
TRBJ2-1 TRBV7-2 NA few ASRDPGAYNEQF
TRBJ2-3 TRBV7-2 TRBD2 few ASRRTSGYTDTQY
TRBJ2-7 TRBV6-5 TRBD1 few ASSYLGQFYEQY
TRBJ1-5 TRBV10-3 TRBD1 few AISESGQGGQPQH
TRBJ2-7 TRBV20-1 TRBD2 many SARPSGSLREQY
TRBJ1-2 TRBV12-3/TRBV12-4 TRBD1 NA ASSLEAGGIGYT